Below, one T cell receptor (beta chain) is given with its context. Its antigen is unknown. The data originate from a study of shared clonotypes between healthy human individuals. Study-wide results and caveats: Sorted-subset sequencing was shown by rarefaction to be incomplete despite large depth.

Trimming removed 4 bases from V and 1 base from J; junction bases left unmatched: 8. There are 16 residues in the CDR3. Germline V gene data show CDR1 as SGHRS and CDR2 as YFSETQ. TCRdb's table, derived via immunoSEQ multiplex PCR, lists solely in-frame clones and lacks some. The sample consists of approximately 500,000 clones, almost 97% of them appearing once. The receptor was isolated from a woman aged 25 to 39 in good health. The source material was naive CD4+ T cells sorted from blood. Subset meaning: CD45RA+ positively selected. The genes are TRBV5-1 and TRBJ2-7; 10 nucleotides agree with TRBD2. The CDR3 coding sequence is TGCGCCAGCAGCCAGCGTACTAGCGGGATTTCCTACGAGCAGTACTTC. It codes for CASSQRTSGISYEQYF.